This T cell receptor beta chain was sequenced in a study of blood T cell repertoires in COVID-19. Study in general: Donors in the United States, Italy and Spain gave samples during acute or convalescent COVID-19. Sample material is recorded as cDNA or gDNA derived from T cells, B-cell-depleted T cells, or PBMCs.

In the original workflow: Nucleated cell counts were estimated from reference gene primer amplification. Profiled with immunoSEQ multiplex PCR; TCRdb holds only in-frame clones, not every one. V and J calls and clone size are copied from that table; D and trimming were computed from the DNA. The data hold under 95,000 clones, with roughly 85% observed a single time. Trimming removed 7 bases at V and 7 bases at J, with 13 bases between. Germline CDR1 MNHEY, CDR2 SMNVEV (reference sequence). There are 13 residues in the CDR3. Those enrolled in Seattle joined during active infection and were followed longitudinally afterward.

This sequence was found in a man between 45 and 60 years old with COVID-19, enrolled during active disease. The sample consisted of peripheral blood. The chain has TRBV27 and TRBJ1-4; perhaps TRBD1 as D (5 bases). The CDR3 nucleotides are TGTGCCAGCATCGCCCGGGGGAGTGAAAAACTGTTTTTT. Its translation: CASIARGSEKLFF.